A single sample gave rise to the 6 T cell receptor beta chains below, sequenced in a study of blood T cell repertoires in COVID-19. Measured with immunoSEQ multiplex PCR; TCRdb has only the in-frame clones, and not every one. Of about 49,000 clones in the sample, roughly 93% were seen once. The sample comprised peripheral blood. These receptors originate from a man between 60 and 75 years old with COVID-19, enrolled during active disease.

As DNA, the CDR3 is TGTGCCAGCAGCCGGGGGGGCACAGATACGCAGTATTTT. It codes for CASSRGGTDTQYF. This chain uses TRBV4-2 with TRBJ2-3; D is perhaps TRBD2 (6 bases). V was cut by 4 bases and J by 1 base, with 6 bases left in between. Germline loops: CDR1 LGHNA, CDR2 YNFKEQ. The CDR3 length is 13 residues.

The genes are TRBV5-1 and TRBJ1-4; D perhaps matches TRBD1 (5 bases). The germline CDR1 and CDR2 sequences are SGHRS and YFSETQ. The CDR3 spans 16 residues. Deletions cut 4 bases from V and 5 bases from J, with 18 bases between. In DNA, the CDR3 is TGCGCCAGCAGCCCACCCAGTTTTCAGGGAAATGAAAAACTGTTTTTT. This gives the protein CASSPPSFQGNEKLFF.

The gene calls are TRBV6-2 or TRBV6-3 and TRBJ1-5; 10 bases fit TRBD1. Per germline, CDR1 MNHEY and CDR2 SVGEGT. CDR3 size: 16 residues. With 6 bases clipped from V and 2 bases from J, the junction kept 7 bases outside the gene matches. For the CDR3, the DNA is TGTGCCAGCAGCCGACAGGGGGCGAGAGGCAATCAGCCCCAGCATTTT. Amino acids: CASSRQGARGNQPQHF.

The V gene is TRBV15, the J gene TRBJ2-3; 8 nucleotides align to TRBD1. V shed 5 bases, J shed 1 base, and the junction held 8 bases outside the gene matches. Germline V gene lookup returns CDR1 LNHNV and CDR2 YYDKDF (reference sequence). This CDR3 has 16 amino acids. The DNA of the CDR3 is TGTGCCACCAGCTTTTCCCTGACAGGGGGCACAGATACGCAGTATTTT. The encoded protein is CATSFSLTGGTDTQYF.

V is TRBV5-4 and J is TRBJ2-7; D possibly corresponds to TRBD1 (5 bases). This CDR3 has 13 residues. CDR1 and CDR2 from the germline V gene are SGHNT and YYREEE (reference sequence). The ends were cut back, 5 bases at V and 0 bases at J, with 9 bases in the middle. The DNA for the CDR3 is TGTGCCAGCAGACAACAGGTCTCCTACGAGCAGTACTTC. As protein: CASRQQVSYEQYF.

The chain is built from TRBV29-1 and TRBJ1-2; TRBD1 might be the D (6 bases). This CDR3 comprises 14 residues. The V and J ends lost 1 base and 5 bases respectively, with 14 bases between them. Germline V CDR1 and CDR2: SQVTM, ANQGSEA. The CDR3 DNA sequence: TGCAGCGTTGAAGGAGGACAGTGGATGTATGGCTACACCTTC. Its protein is CSVEGGQWMYGYTF.